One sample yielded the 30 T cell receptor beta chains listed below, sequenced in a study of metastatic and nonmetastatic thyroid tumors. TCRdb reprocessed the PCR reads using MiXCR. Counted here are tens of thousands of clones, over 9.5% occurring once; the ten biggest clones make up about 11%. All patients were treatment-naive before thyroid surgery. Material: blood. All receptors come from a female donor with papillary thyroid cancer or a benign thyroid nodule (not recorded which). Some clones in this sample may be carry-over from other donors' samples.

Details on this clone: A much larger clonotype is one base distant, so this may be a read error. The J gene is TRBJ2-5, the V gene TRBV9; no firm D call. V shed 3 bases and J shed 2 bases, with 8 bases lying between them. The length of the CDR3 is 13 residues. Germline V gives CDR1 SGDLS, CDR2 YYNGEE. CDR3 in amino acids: CASSEGKQETQYF. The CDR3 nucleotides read TGTGCCAGCAGCGAAGGGAAGCAAGAGACCCAGTACTTC.

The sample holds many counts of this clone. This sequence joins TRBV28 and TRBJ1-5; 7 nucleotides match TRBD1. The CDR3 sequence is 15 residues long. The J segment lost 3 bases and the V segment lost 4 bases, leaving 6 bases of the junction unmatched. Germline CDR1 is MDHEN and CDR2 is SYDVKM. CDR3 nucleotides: TGTGCCAGCAGTTCAGGGGGGAAGATCAATCAGCCCCAGCATTTT. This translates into CASSSGGKINQPQHF.

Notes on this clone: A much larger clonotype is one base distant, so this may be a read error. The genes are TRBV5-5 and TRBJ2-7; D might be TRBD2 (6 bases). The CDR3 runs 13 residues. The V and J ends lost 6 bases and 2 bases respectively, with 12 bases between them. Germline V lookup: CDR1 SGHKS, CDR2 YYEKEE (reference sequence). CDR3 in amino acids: CASIFGGPYEQYF. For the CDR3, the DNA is TGTGCCAGCATCTTCGGAGGGCCCTACGAGCAGTACTTC. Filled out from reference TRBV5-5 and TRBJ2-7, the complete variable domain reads DAGVTQSPTHLIKTRGQQVTLRCSPISGHKSVSWYQQVLGQGPQFIFQYYEKEERGRGNFPDRFSARQFPNYSSELNVNALLLGDSALYLCASIFGGPYEQYFGPGTRLTVT.

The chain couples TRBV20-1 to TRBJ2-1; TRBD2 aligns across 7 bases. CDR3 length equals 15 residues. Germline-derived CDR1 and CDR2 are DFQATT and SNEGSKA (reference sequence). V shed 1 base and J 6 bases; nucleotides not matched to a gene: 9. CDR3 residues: CSARVAGDPSNEQFF. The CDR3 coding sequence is TGCAGTGCTAGAGTGGCGGGAGACCCTTCCAATGAGCAGTTCTTC.

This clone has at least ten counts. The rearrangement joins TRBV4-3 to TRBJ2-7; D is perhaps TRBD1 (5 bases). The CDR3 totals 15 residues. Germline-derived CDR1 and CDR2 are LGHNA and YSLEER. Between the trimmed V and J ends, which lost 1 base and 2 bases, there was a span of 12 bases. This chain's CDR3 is CASSQGHQGAYEQYF. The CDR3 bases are TGCGCCAGCAGCCAAGGGCATCAGGGTGCCTACGAGCAGTACTTC.

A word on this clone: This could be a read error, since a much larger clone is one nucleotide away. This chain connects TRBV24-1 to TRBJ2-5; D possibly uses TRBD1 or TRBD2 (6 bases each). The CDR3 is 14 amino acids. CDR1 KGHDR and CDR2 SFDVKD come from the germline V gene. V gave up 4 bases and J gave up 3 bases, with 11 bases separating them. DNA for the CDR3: TGTGCCACCAGTGAGCGGGACATGGAAGAGACCCAGTACTTC. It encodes CATSERDMEETQYF.

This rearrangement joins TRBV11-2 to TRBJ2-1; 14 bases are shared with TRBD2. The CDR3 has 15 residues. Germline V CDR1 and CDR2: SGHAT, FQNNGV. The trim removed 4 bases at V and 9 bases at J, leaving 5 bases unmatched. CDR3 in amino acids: CASSSGLAGGAEQFF. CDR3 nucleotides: TGTGCCAGCAGCTCCGGACTAGCGGGAGGAGCTGAGCAGTTCTTC. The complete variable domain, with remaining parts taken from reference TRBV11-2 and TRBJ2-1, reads EAGVAQSPRYKIIEKRQSVAFWCNPISGHATLYWYQQILGQGPKLLIQFQNNGVVDDSQLPKDRFSAERLKGVDSTLKIQPAKLEDSAVYLCASSSGLAGGAEQFFGPGTRLTVL.

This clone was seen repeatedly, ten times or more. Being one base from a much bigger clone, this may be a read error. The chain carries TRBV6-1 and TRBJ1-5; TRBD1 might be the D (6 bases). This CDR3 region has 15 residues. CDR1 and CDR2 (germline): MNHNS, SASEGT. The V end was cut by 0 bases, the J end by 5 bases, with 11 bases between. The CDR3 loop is CASSEAVGGDQPQHF. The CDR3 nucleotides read TGTGCCAGCAGTGAAGCAGTAGGGGGTGATCAGCCCCAGCATTTT.

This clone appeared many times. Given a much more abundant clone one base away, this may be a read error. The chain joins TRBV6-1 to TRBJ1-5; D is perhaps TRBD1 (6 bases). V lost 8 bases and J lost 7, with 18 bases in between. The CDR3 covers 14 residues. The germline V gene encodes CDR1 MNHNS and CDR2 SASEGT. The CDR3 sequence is CASGQSGESQPQHF. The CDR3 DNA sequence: TGTGCCAGCGGTCAATCAGGGGAGAGCCAGCCCCAGCATTTT.

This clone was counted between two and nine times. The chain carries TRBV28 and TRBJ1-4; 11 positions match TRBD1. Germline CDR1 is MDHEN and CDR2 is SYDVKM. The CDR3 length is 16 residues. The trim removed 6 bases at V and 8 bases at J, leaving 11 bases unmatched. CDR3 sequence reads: CASRRGQGAEEEKLFF. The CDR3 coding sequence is TGTGCCAGCAGACGCGGACAGGGGGCGGAGGAGGAAAAACTGTTTTTT. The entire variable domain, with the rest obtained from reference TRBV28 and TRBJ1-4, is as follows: DVKVTQSSRYLVKRTGEKVFLECVQDMDHENMFWYRQDPGLGLRLIYFSYDVKMKEKGDIPEGYSVSREKKERFSLILESASTNQTSMYLCASRRGQGAEEEKLFFGSGTQLSVL.

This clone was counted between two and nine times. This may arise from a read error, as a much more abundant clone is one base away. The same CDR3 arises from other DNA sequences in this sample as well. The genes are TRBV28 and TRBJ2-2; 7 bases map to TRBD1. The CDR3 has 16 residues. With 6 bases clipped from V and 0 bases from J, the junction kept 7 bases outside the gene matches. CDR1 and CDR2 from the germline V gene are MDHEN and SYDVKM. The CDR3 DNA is TGTGCCAGCAGGCCGTTCGACAGGGCGAACACCGGGGAGCTGTTTTTT. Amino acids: CASRPFDRANTGELFF.

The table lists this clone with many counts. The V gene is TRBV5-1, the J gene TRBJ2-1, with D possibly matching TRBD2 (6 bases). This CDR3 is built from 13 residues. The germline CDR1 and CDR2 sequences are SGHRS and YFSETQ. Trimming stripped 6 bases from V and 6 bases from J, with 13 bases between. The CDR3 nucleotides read TGCGCCAGCATAGGTGGAGGGGTCAATGAGCAGTTCTTC. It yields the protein CASIGGGVNEQFF.

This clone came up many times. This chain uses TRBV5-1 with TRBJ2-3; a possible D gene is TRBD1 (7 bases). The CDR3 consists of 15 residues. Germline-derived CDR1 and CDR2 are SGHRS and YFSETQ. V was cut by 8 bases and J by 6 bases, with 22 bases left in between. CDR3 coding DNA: TGCGCCAGTACTTTAGGAGGGGGCGCCGGTGATACGCAGTATTTT. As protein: CASTLGGGAGDTQYF.

The CDR3 DNA is TGTGCCAGCAGCTTACCTTGTACATACCGGTGGTGCTACGAGCAGTACTTC. Its protein is CASSLPCTYRWCYEQYF. This sequence joins TRBV11-1 and TRBJ2-7; D is uncertain. Germline V gene sequence: CDR1 SGHAT, CDR2 FQDESV (reference sequence). V was clipped by 2 bases and J by 3 bases, with 20 bases between them. CDR3 length equals 17 residues.

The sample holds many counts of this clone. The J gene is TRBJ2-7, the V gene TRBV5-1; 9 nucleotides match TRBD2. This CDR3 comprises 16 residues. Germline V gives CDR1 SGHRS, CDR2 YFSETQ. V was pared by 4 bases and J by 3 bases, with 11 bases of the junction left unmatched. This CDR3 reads CASSHGLAGDIYEQYF. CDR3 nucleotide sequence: TGCGCCAGCAGCCACGGTTTAGCGGGAGATATCTACGAGCAGTACTTC.

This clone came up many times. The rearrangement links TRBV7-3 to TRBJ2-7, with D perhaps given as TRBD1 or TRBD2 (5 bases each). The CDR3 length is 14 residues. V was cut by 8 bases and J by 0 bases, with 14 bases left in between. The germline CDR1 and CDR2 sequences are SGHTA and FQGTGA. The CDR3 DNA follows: TGTGCCAGCGTCCCCGGGGACGACTCCTACGAGCAGTACTTC. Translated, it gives CASVPGDDSYEQYF.

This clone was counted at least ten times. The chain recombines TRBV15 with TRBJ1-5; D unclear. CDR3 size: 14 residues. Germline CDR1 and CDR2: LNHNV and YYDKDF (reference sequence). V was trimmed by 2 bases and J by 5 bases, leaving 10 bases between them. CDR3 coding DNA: TGTGCCACCAGCAGAAGAGGGTCCCATCAGCCCCAGCATTTT. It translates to CATSRRGSHQPQHF. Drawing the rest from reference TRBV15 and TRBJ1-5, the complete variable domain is DAMVIQNPRYQVTQFGKPVTLSCSQTLNHNVMYWYQQKSSQAPKLLFHYYDKDFNNEADTPDNFQSRRPNTSFCFLDIRSPGLGDTAMYLCATSRRGSHQPQHFGDGTRLSIL.

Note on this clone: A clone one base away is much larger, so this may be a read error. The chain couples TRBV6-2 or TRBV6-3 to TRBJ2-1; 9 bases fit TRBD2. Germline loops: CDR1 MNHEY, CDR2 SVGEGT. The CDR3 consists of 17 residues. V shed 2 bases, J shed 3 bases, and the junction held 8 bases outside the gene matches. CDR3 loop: CASSYRLAVGNYNEQFF. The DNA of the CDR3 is TGTGCCAGCAGTTACAGACTAGCGGTAGGTAACTACAATGAGCAGTTCTTC.

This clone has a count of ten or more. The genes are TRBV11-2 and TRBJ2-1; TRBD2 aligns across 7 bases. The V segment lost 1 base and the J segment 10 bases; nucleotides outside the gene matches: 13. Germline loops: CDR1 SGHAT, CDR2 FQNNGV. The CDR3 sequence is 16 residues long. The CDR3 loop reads CASSLVGGSLSEEQFF. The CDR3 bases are TGTGCCAGCAGCTTAGTGGGCGGGAGCTTATCTGAGGAGCAGTTCTTC.

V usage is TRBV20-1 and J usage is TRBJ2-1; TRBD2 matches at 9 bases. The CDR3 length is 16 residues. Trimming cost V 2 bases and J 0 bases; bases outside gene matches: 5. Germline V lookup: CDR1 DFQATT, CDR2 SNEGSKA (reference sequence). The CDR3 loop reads CSARFHSGGSYNEQFF. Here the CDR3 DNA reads TGCAGTGCTAGATTCCATAGCGGGGGCTCCTACAATGAGCAGTTCTTC.

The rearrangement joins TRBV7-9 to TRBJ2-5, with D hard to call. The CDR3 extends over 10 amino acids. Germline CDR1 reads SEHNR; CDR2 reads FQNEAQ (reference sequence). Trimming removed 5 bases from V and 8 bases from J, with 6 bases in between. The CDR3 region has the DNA TGTGCCAGCAGCCTAGATACCCAGTACTTC. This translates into CASSLDTQYF.

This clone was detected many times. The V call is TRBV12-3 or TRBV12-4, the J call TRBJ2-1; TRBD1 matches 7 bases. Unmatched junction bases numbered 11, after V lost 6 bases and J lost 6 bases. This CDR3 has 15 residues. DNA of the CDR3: TGTGCCAGCAGCCCCCGGACAGGAGGAATCAATGAGCAGTTCTTC. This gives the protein CASSPRTGGINEQFF.

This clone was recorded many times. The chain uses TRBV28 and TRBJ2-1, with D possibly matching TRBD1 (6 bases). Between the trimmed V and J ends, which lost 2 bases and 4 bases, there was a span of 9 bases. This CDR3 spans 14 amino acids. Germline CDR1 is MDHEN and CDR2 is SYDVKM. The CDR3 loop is CASSLGQPYNEQFF. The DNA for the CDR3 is TGTGCCAGCAGTTTAGGACAGCCGTACAATGAGCAGTTCTTC.

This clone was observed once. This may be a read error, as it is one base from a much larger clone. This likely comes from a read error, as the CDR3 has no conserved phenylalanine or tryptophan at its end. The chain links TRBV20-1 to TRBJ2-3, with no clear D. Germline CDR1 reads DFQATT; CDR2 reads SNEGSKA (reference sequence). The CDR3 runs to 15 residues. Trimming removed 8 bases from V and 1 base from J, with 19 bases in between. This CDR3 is CSTKSIAAGTDTQYL. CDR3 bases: TGCAGTACTAAGTCCATAGCCGCTGGCACAGATACGCAGTATCTT.

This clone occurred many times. CDR3 in DNA: TGTGCCAGCAGCTCGGACAGTGGCATCTCTGGAAACACCATATATTTT. Protein: CASSSDSGISGNTIYF. The rearrangement uses TRBV11-2 and TRBJ1-3; D is possibly TRBD1 (6 bases). V was shortened by 4 bases and J by 0 bases, with 13 bases between the two germline ends. The CDR3 totals 16 residues. Germline-derived CDR1 and CDR2 are SGHAT and FQNNGV.

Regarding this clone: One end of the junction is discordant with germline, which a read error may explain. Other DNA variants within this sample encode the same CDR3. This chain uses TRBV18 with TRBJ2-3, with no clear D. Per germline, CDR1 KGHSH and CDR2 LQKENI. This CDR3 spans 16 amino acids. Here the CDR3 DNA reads TGTGCCAGCTCACCCCCCGTTGGTCCCCCCACAGACACGCAGTATTTT. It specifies CASSPPVGPPTDTQYF.

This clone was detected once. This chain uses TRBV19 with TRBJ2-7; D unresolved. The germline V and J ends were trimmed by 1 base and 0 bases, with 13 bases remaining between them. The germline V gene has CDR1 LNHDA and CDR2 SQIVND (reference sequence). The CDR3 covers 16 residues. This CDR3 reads CASSIGAGRLSYEQYF. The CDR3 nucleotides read TGTGCCAGTAGTATAGGGGCCGGACGCCTCTCCTACGAGCAGTACTTC.

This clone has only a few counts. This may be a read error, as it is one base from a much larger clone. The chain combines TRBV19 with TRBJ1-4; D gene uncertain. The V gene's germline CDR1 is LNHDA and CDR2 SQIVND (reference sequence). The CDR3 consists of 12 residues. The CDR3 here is CASSIRDEKLLF. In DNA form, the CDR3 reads TGTGCCAGTAGTATCCGGGATGAAAAACTGCTTTTT.

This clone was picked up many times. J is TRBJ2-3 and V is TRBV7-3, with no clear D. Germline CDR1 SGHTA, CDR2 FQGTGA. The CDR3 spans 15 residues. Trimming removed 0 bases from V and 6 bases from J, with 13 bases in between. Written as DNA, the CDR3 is TGTGCCAGCAGCTTAACTGGCTCCTCTGGCGATACGCAGTATTTT. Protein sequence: CASSLTGSSGDTQYF.

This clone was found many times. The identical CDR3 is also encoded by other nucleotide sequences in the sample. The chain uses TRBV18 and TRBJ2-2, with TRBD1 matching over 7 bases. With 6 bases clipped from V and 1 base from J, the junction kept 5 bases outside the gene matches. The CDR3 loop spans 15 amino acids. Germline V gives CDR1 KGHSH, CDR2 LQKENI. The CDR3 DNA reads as TGTGCCAGCTCGTTGGACAGGAGGAACACCGGGGAGCTGTTTTTT. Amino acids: CASSLDRRNTGELFF.